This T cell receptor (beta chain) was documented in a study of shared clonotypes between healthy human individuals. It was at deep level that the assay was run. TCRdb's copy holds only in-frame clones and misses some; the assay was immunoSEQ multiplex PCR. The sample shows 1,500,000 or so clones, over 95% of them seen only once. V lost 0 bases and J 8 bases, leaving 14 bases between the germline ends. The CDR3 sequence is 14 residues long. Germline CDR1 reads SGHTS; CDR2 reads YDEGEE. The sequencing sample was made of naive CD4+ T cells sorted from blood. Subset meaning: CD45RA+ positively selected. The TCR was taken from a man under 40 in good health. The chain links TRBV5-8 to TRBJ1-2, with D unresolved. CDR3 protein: CASSLDLGIRGYTF. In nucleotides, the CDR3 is TGTGCCAGCAGCTTGGATCTGGGCATTAGGGGCTACACCTTC.